The 30 T cell receptor beta chains reported below all come from one sample, sequenced in a study of cytotoxic CD8 clonotypes in ibrutinib-treated CLL. Libraries were prepared by immunoSEQ multiplex PCR; TCRdb keeps only in-frame clonotypes and omits some of them. Altogether 130,000 or so clones are present, 70% to 90% being singletons, with the ten largest covering around 2%. This specimen was PBMCs, taken after 24 months of ibrutinib treatment. The receptors derive from a human donor with chronic lymphocytic leukemia.

The chain carries TRBV9 and TRBJ2-1, with 10 bases fitting TRBD2. Germline assignment: CDR1 SGDLS and CDR2 YYNGEE. The CDR3 sequence is 17 residues long. The V gene end was trimmed by 1 base and the J gene end by 7 bases; junction bases not matched to a gene: 11. The CDR3 loop reads CASSVLPAGGNLNEQFF. The CDR3 coding sequence is TGTGCCAGCAGCGTACTCCCAGCGGGAGGGAACTTGAATGAGCAGTTCTTC.

V and J are TRBV28 and TRBJ1-2, with 7 bases aligning to TRBD1. V trimming: 4 bases; J trimming: 13 bases; junction bases outside the gene matches: 18. Germline V gene sequence: CDR1 MDHEN, CDR2 SYDVKM. CDR3 length: 15 amino acids. CDR3 nucleotide sequence: TGTGCCAGCAGTTCTCCGACCGGTGGACAGGTCCCTTTCACCTTC. This gives the protein CASSSPTGGQVPFTF.

The chain combines TRBV6-5 with TRBJ1-2; D ambiguous. The CDR3 extends over 16 amino acids. Trimming took off 4 bases at V and 4 bases at J, with 19 bases between the two ends. Germline CDR1 is MNHEY and CDR2 is SVGAGI. The CDR3 protein is CASSFSLGGYGYGYTF. CDR3 DNA: TGTGCCAGCAGTTTTAGCCTGGGAGGGTATGGCTATGGCTACACCTTC.

The chain carries TRBV4-3 and TRBJ1-2; TRBD1 might be the D (6 bases). Germline CDR1 LGHNA, CDR2 YSLEER. The CDR3 spans 14 residues. V gave up 0 bases and J gave up 8 bases, with 13 bases separating them. The CDR3 DNA follows: TGCGCCAGCAGCCAAGAAAGGGGGGCTAGGGGCTACACCTTC. As protein: CASSQERGARGYTF.

This rearrangement joins TRBV28 to TRBJ1-1, with a tentative D call TRBD1 (6 bases). Trimming removed 6 bases at V and 4 bases at J, with 18 bases between. Germline lookup yields CDR1 MDHEN and CDR2 SYDVKM. CDR3 size: 15 residues. The DNA of the CDR3 is TGTGCCAGCAGGGATCCACAGGGAGGAGTCACTGAAGCTTTCTTT. Its translation is CASRDPQGGVTEAFF.

This chain uses TRBV5-1 with TRBJ2-5; D remains ambiguous. CDR3 length equals 13 residues. Germline CDR1 is SGHRS and CDR2 is YFSETQ. V dropped 2 bases and J dropped 4 bases, with 9 bases sitting between them. The CDR3 reads CASSFGQAETQYF. CDR3 in DNA: TGCGCCAGCAGCTTCGGTCAGGCAGAGACCCAGTACTTC.

The chain carries TRBV4-2 and TRBJ1-5, with TRBD1 identical over 10 bases. The ends lost 4 bases at V and 4 bases at J; junction bases unmatched: 10. The CDR3 spans 17 residues. Germline CDR1 reads LGHNA; CDR2 reads YNFKEQ. This chain's CDR3 is CASSPGQGFLMNQPQHF. Written as DNA, the CDR3 is TGTGCCAGCAGCCCGGGACAGGGGTTTCTCATGAATCAGCCCCAGCATTTT.

The rearrangement joins TRBV28 to TRBJ2-7, with D perhaps TRBD2 (6 bases). Deletions cut 8 bases from V and 3 bases from J, with 11 bases between. The length of the CDR3 is 12 residues. CDR1 is MDHEN and CDR2 is SYDVKM in the germline V gene. The CDR3 sequence is CASLARNYEQYF. In DNA, the CDR3 is TGTGCCAGCCTAGCGCGGAACTACGAGCAGTACTTC.

The V and J genes are TRBV28 and TRBJ1-5; 11 positions agree with TRBD1. CDR1 is MDHEN, CDR2 SYDVKM, per germline. Trimming cost V 6 bases and J 0 bases; bases outside gene matches: 7. The CDR3 sequence is 17 residues long. The CDR3 reads CASRRGQGEGSNQPQHF. CDR3 DNA sequence: TGTGCCAGCAGGCGGGGACAGGGGGAAGGTAGCAATCAGCCCCAGCATTTT.

The chain has TRBV11-2 and TRBJ1-1; D not certain. Germline V gene sequence: CDR1 SGHAT, CDR2 FQNNGV. The CDR3 is 14 residues long. Trimming took off 5 bases at V and 3 bases at J, with 13 bases between the two ends. CDR3 in amino acids: CASSPALWDTEAFF. CDR3 bases: TGTGCCAGCAGCCCAGCCTTGTGGGACACTGAAGCTTTCTTT.

The V and J genes are TRBV7-2 and TRBJ1-3, with unresolved D. This CDR3 region has 16 residues. The ends were cut back, 1 base at V and 2 bases at J, with 12 bases in the middle. Germline V gene data show CDR1 as SGHTA and CDR2 as FQGNSA. The CDR3: CASSLGPDRTGNTIYF. Here the CDR3 DNA reads TGTGCCAGCAGCTTAGGCCCGGACCGAACTGGAAACACCATATATTTT.

The genes are TRBV18 and TRBJ1-2, with 10 bases matching TRBD1. The CDR3 consists of 15 residues. The ends lost 4 bases at V and 6 bases at J; junction bases unmatched: 8. Germline CDR1 reads KGHSH; CDR2 reads LQKENI. CDR3 protein: CASSRDPGQGNGYTF. The CDR3 DNA reads TGTGCCAGCTCACGTGACCCGGGACAGGGGAATGGCTACACCTTC.

The chain carries TRBV7-7 and TRBJ2-5; the D is unclear. The CDR3 consists of 14 residues. V was cut by 2 bases and J by 4 bases, with 11 bases left in between. The germline V gene has CDR1 SSHAT and CDR2 FNYEAQ (reference sequence). The CDR3 region is CASSLKSVTETQYF. The DNA for the CDR3 is TGTGCCAGCAGCTTAAAGTCAGTCACAGAGACCCAGTACTTC.

This chain joins TRBV18 and TRBJ1-1; the D gene is possibly TRBD1 (6 bases). The CDR3 covers 16 residues. The germline gives CDR1 KGHSH, CDR2 LQKENI. V gave up 3 bases and J gave up 0 bases, with 14 bases separating them. The CDR3: CASSPPRGIMNTEAFF. In nucleotides, the CDR3 is TGTGCCAGCTCACCCCCTAGGGGGATTATGAACACTGAAGCTTTCTTT.

The chain recombines TRBV29-1 with TRBJ2-7; TRBD1 aligns across 7 bases. Per germline, CDR1 SQVTM and CDR2 ANQGSEA. The V segment lost 7 bases and the J segment 3 bases; nucleotides outside the gene matches: 9. The CDR3 consists of 13 residues. CDR3 sequence (DNA): TGCAGCGGTAAACAGGGGTCAGGCTACGAGCAGTACTTC. Translated, it gives CSGKQGSGYEQYF.

In the case of this clone: The DNA is left out, because the CDR3 cannot be placed on it with certainty; the CDR3 is given as TCRdb lists it. The chain links TRBV21-1 to TRBJ2-7; the D call TRBD1 from the table was never checked on the DNA. TRBV21-1 is tagged as a pseudogene. The CDR3 spans 15 residues, counting both ends. The CDR3 sequence is CASSKVGPGSYEQYF.

This rearrangement joins TRBV5-1 to TRBJ2-2; 10 positions match TRBD2. Germline CDR1 is SGHRS and CDR2 is YFSETQ. This CDR3 contains 17 residues. Trimming at V came to 3 bases and at J to 2 bases, leaving 7 bases not matched to a gene. As DNA, the CDR3 is TGCGCCAGCAGCTCCCCTAAGCGGGAGGGAAACACCGGGGAGCTGTTTTTT. It translates to CASSSPKREGNTGELFF.

A single count supports this clone. J is TRBJ2-3 and V is TRBV4-3, with 10 bases lining up with TRBD2. The V and J ends lost 4 bases and 0 bases, in that order; junction bases with no gene match: 4. Germline CDR1 is LGHNA and CDR2 is YSLEER. CDR3 size: 16 residues. CDR3 in DNA: TGCGCCAGCAGCCTACAACTAGCGGGGAGCACAGATACGCAGTATTTT. Translation: CASSLQLAGSTDTQYF.

The J gene is TRBJ2-2, the V gene TRBV27; 7 nucleotides match TRBD1. Per germline, CDR1 MNHEY and CDR2 SMNVEV (reference sequence). V was clipped by 6 bases and J by 2 bases; unmatched bases: 9. This CDR3 has 16 residues. The CDR3 here is CASRSSGQTNTGELFF. DNA of the CDR3: TGTGCCAGCAGATCCTCGGGACAGACTAACACCGGGGAGCTGTTTTTT.

The gene calls are TRBV18 and TRBJ2-3; D unclear. Germline assignment: CDR1 KGHSH and CDR2 LQKENI. V lost 4 bases, J lost 1 base, and 15 bases lay in between. This CDR3 spans 16 amino acids. Written as DNA, the CDR3 is TGTGCCAGCTCACTACAAGGACGTGGCGGCACAGATACGCAGTATTTT. Protein: CASSLQGRGGTDTQYF.

This clone was picked up one time. The chain recombines TRBV7-7 with TRBJ2-3; D unclear. V lost 0 bases to trimming and J lost 3 bases, with 7 bases between them. The CDR3 loop spans 14 amino acids. Germline lookup yields CDR1 SSHAT and CDR2 FNYEAQ (reference sequence). The CDR3 DNA follows: TGTGCCAGCAGCTTAGCAAGGCGGACAGATACGCAGTATTTT. This encodes CASSLARRTDTQYF.

CDR3 sequence: CASSLFTSPLPGEQFF. DNA for the CDR3: TGTGCCAGCAGCTTGTTTACTAGCCCTCTCCCCGGGGAGCAGTTCTTC. This rearrangement joins TRBV5-4 to TRBJ2-1, with D possibly TRBD2 on 6 matching bases. Germline V gene sequence: CDR1 SGHNT, CDR2 YYREEE (reference sequence). This CDR3 has 16 residues. V shed 1 base and J shed 10 bases, with 21 bases lying between them.

For the CDR3, the DNA is TGTGCCACCCGACCCGGCGGGGTCCCCGTCTATGGCTACACCTTC. Encoded protein: CATRPGGVPVYGYTF. This chain connects TRBV27 to TRBJ1-2; D is undetermined. The CDR3 runs 15 residues. The ends were cut back, 10 bases at V and 4 bases at J, with 22 bases in the middle. CDR1 is MNHEY and CDR2 is SMNVEV in the germline V gene (reference sequence).

The chain employs TRBV7-9 and TRBJ2-7; TRBD1 aligns across 7 bases. The CDR3 spans 14 residues. V trimming: 5 bases; J trimming: 6 bases; junction bases outside the gene matches: 10. Germline V gene data show CDR1 as SEHNR and CDR2 as FQNEAQ (reference sequence). CDR3 coding DNA: TGTGCCAGCAGCCCCTCTTCGGACAGGCCCGAGCAGTACTTC. Its translation is CASSPSSDRPEQYF.

This clone has more than one count but fewer than ten. The V and J genes are TRBV7-9 and TRBJ1-4, with D perhaps TRBD1 (5 bases). This CDR3 contains 17 residues. V lost 1 base and J 1 base, leaving 13 bases between the germline ends. The germline gives CDR1 SEHNR, CDR2 FQNEAQ (reference sequence). The CDR3 sequence is CASSLGQTERTNEKLFF. CDR3 nucleotide sequence: TGTGCCAGCAGCTTAGGACAGACGGAGAGAACTAATGAAAAACTGTTTTTT.

The genes are TRBV6-9 and TRBJ1-3; no clear D. The CDR3 runs 15 residues. Germline CDR1 reads MNHGY; CDR2 reads SVAAGI. V lost 5 bases and J lost 4, with 15 bases in between. CDR3 bases: TGTGCCAGCAGTCCCCCCGGGATGCGAGGAAACACCATATATTTT. Protein product: CASSPPGMRGNTIYF.

Here the CDR3 DNA reads TGTGCCAGTAGTATAGGGCCTAGCGGGGTTCTAAGGAAAAACATTCAGTACTTC. Amino acid sequence: CASSIGPSGVLRKNIQYF. This chain uses TRBV19 with TRBJ2-4; TRBD2 aligns across 9 bases. The CDR3 has 18 residues. Germline lookup yields CDR1 LNHDA and CDR2 SQIVND (reference sequence). The V gene end was trimmed by 1 base and the J gene end by 4 bases; junction bases not matched to a gene: 11.

The rearrangement links TRBV28 to TRBJ2-7; the match to TRBD2 covers 8 bases. Germline CDR1 and CDR2: MDHEN and SYDVKM. The CDR3 has 14 amino acids. The V segment lost 6 bases and the J segment 6 bases; nucleotides outside the gene matches: 10. Written as DNA, the CDR3 is TGTGCCAGCAGAATAACGGGAGGGGGGCGCGAGCAGTACTTC. The encoded protein is CASRITGGGREQYF. Together with reference TRBV28 and TRBJ2-7, the CDR3 gives the full variable domain: DVKVTQSSRYLVKRTGEKVFLECVQDMDHENMFWYRQDPGLGLRLIYFSYDVKMKEKGDIPEGYSVSREKKERFSLILESASTNQTSMYLCASRITGGGREQYFGPGTRLTVT.

The rearrangement uses TRBV28 and TRBJ1-2; no firm D call. V lost 8 bases, J lost 9 bases, and 16 bases lay in between. This CDR3 has 12 residues. Germline V lookup: CDR1 MDHEN, CDR2 SYDVKM. CDR3 residues: CASRSGQRSYTF. The CDR3 DNA reads TGTGCCAGCCGGTCCGGTCAGAGGAGCTACACCTTC.

The rearrangement links TRBV4-2 to TRBJ1-2; no clear D gene. The V and J ends lost 1 base and 2 bases respectively, with 14 bases between them. Germline CDR1 LGHNA, CDR2 YNFKEQ. This CDR3 has 16 residues. CDR3 amino acids: CASSQADGGLNYGYTF. CDR3 sequence (DNA): TGTGCCAGCAGCCAAGCCGACGGAGGTTTAAACTATGGCTACACCTTC.